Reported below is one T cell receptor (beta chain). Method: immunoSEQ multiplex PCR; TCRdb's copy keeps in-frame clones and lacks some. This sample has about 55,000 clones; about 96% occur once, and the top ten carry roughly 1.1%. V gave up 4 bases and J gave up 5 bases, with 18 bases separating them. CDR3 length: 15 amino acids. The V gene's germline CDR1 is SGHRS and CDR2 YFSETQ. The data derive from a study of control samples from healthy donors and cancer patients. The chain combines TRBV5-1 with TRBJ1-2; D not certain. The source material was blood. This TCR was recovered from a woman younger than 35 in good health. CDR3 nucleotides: TGCGCCAGCAGCGAACGACGCGCAAACGTATATGGCTACACCTTC. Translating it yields CASSERRANVYGYTF.